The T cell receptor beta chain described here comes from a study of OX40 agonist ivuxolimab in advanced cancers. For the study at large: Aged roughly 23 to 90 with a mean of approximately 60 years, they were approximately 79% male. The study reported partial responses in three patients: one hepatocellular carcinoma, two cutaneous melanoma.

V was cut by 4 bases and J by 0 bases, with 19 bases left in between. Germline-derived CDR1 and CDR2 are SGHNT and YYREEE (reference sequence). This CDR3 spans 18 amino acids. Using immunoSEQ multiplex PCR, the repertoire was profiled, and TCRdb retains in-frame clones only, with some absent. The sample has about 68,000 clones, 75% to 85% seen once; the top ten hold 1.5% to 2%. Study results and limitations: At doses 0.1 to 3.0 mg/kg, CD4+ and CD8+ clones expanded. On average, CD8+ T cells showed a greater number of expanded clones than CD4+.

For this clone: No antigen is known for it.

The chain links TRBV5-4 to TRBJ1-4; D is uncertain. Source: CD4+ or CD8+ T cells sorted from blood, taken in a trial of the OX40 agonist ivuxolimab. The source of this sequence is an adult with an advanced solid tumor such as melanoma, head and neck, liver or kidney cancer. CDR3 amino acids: CASSVRYREVATNEKLFF. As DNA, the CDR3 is TGTGCCAGCAGCGTCCGGTACAGAGAAGTAGCAACTAATGAAAAACTGTTTTTT.